This T cell receptor beta chain was identified during a study of blood T cell repertoires in COVID-19. V lost 1 base and J lost 0, with 8 bases in between. From germline, CDR1 is KGHSH and CDR2 LQKENI. The CDR3 is 15 residues long. Assay used: immunoSEQ multiplex PCR; TCRdb lists only in-frame clones, some missing. The sample gives roughly 86,000 clones, approximately 86% of which show up once; 4.5% to 5% is in the top ten. The sample was peripheral blood. V and J are TRBV18 and TRBJ2-3; TRBD2 might be the D (6 bases). The clonotype comes from a man aged 45 to 65 with active or convalescent COVID-19. CDR3 in DNA: TGTGCCAGCTCACCACGTCTAGCGAGCACAGATACGCAGTATTTT. It translates to CASSPRLASTDTQYF.